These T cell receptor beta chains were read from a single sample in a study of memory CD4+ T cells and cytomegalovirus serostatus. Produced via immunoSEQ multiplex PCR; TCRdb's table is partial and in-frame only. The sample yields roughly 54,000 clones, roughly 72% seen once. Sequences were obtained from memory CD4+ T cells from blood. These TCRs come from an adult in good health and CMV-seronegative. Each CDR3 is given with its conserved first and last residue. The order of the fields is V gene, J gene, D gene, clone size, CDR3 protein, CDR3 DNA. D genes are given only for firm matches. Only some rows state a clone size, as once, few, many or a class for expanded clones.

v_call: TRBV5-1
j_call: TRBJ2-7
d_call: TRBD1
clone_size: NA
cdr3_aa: CASRRDRASYEQYF
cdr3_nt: TGCGCCAGCAGACGGGACAGGGCGTCCTACGAGCAGTACTTC

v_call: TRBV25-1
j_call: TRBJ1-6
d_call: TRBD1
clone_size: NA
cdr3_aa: CASSEFRQGNSPLHF
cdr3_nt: TGTGCCAGCAGTGAATTTAGACAGGGGAATTCACCCCTCCACTTT

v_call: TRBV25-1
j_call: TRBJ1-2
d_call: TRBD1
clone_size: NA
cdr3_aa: CASFLSGGGGYTF
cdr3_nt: TGTGCCAGCTTCTTGTCAGGGGGCGGGGGCTACACCTTC

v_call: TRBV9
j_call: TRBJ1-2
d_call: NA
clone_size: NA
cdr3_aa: CASSVEGFVREGYTF
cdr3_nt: TGTGCCAGCAGCGTAGAAGGCTTCGTACGGGAGGGCTACACCTTC

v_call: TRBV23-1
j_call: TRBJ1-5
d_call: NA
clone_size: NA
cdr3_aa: CASSQSRISGVVQPQHF
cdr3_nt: TGCGCCAGCAGTCAATCGAGAATCTCTGGGGTCGTACAGCCCCAGCATTTT

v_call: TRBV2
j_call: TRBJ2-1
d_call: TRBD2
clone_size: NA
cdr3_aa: CASSPGTSGRSEQFF
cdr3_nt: TGTGCCAGCAGTCCCGGGACTAGCGGGAGATCAGAGCAGTTCTTC

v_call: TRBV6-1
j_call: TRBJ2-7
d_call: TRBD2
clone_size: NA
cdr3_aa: CAITSGSRYEQYF
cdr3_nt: TGTGCCATCACTAGCGGGAGTCGGTACGAGCAGTACTTC

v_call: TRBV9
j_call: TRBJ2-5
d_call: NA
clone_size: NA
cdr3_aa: CASSVEVSEETQYF
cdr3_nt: TGTGCCAGCAGCGTAGAGGTTAGCGAAGAGACCCAGTACTTC

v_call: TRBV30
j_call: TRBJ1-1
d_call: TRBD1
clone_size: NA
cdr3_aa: CAWSAEDRGNMNTEAFF
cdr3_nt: TGTGCCTGGAGTGCAGAGGACAGGGGGAACATGAACACTGAAGCTTTCTTT

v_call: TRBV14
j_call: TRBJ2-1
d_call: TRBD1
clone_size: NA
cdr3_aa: CASSQDLGQGYNEQFF
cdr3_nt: TGTGCCAGCAGCCAAGATTTGGGACAGGGTTACAATGAGCAGTTCTTC

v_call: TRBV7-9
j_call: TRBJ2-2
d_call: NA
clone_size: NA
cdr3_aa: CASSPRTGRTGELFF
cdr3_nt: TGTGCCAGCAGCCCCCGGACGGGCCGTACCGGGGAGCTGTTTTTT

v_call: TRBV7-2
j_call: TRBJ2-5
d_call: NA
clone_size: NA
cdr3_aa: CASSRRNLQETQYF
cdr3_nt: TGTGCCAGCAGCCGAAGGAACCTCCAAGAGACCCAGTACTTC

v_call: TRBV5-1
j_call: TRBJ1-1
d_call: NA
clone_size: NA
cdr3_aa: CASSLDSGIGIAEAFF
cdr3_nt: TGCGCCAGCAGCTTGGATTCGGGGATCGGGATCGCTGAAGCTTTCTTT

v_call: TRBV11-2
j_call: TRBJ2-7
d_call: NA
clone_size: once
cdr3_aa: CASSVYRTGGEQYF
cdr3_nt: TGTGCCAGCAGCGTATATCGCACAGGAGGCGAGCAGTACTTC

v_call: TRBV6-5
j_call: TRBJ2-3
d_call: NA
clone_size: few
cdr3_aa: CASRRDGSTDTQYF
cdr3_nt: TGTGCCAGCAGGCGGGACGGTAGCACAGATACGCAGTATTTT

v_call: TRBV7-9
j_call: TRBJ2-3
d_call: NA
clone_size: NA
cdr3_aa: CASRRDSTSTDTQYF
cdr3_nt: TGTGCCAGCAGGAGGGACTCAACCTCCACAGATACGCAGTATTTT